In this sample, the clone carrying this T cell receptor (beta chain) turned up once. This record comes from a study of chemoradiotherapy in HPV16-positive cancers. For the study at large: Functional T-cell assays on a couple of HPV16-positive patients' cells defined candidate HPV-specific clones and common TCR motifs.

Profiling relied on immunoSEQ multiplex PCR, and the TCRdb table lists in-frame clones only, not all of them. The data contain 20,000 to 25,000 clones, 85% to 90% of them singletons. Trimming shortened V by 1 base and J by 5 bases, and 14 bases separated the two germline ends. The CDR3 is 15 residues long. Germline V gene lookup returns CDR1 SGHTA and CDR2 FQGNSA. Sample: blood, taken from a patient who underwent chemoradiotherapy. This TCR came from a human donor with HPV-associated anogenital cancer. The chain uses TRBV7-2 and TRBJ2-5; weak D call: TRBD1 (6 bases). The CDR3: CASSLGQDLGETQYF. DNA of the CDR3: TGTGCCAGCAGCTTAGGACAGGATCTAGGGGAGACCCAGTACTTC.